These 29 T cell receptor beta chains came from one sample sequenced in a study of human T cells and chemical hapten exposure. The time point: pre-sensitization, week 0. This sample's treatment: therapeutic diphenylcyclopropenone sensitization with weekly scalp DPC. Each CDR3 protein gets one entry after TCRdb re-called the RACE reads with MiXCR. Here the sample spans more than 250,000 distinct CDR3 sequences, 8.6% being singletons. Sequenced here: whole blood, sampled in connection with sensitization to the hapten diphenylcyclopropenone (DPC). All receptors derive from a woman aged 40 to 50 with alopecia areata. Some clones in this sample may be carry-over from other donors' samples.

This clonotype was observed many times. The chain joins TRBV5-5 to TRBJ2-5; 8 bases align to TRBD2. V shed 0 bases and J 3 bases; nucleotides not matched to a gene: 4. The germline gives CDR1 SGHKS, CDR2 YYEKEE (reference sequence). The CDR3 has 15 amino acids. The CDR3 nucleotides read TGTGCCAGCAGCTTGGTTCCGGGAGGGGAAGAGACCCAGTACTTC. This translates into CASSLVPGGEETQYF.

To note about this clonotype: Given a much more abundant clone one base away, this may be a read error. The rearrangement joins TRBV7-6 to TRBJ2-1, with TRBD1 matching over 7 bases. Germline lookup yields CDR1 SGHVS and CDR2 FNYEAQ. The CDR3 is 15 amino acids. CDR3 amino acids: CASSLQGSSYNEHFF. CDR3 nucleotides: TGTGCCAGCAGTCTACAGGGGAGCTCCTACAATGAGCATTTCTTC.

This clonotype was observed once. At one end the junction does not follow the germline gene, possibly because of a read error. CDR3 region: CAGSAGSTDTQYF. In DNA, the CDR3 is TGTGCCGGCAGCGCCGGAAGCACAGATACGCAGTATTTT. The V gene is TRBV7-3, the J gene TRBJ2-3; no clear D. Germline assignment: CDR1 SGHTA and CDR2 FQGTGA. The CDR3 spans 13 residues.

There are a few counts of this clonotype. The V call is TRBV9, the J call TRBJ2-1; D perhaps matches TRBD2 (6 bases). The V end was cut by 0 bases, the J end by 9 bases, with 16 bases between. Germline V gene sequence: CDR1 SGDLS, CDR2 YYNGEE. This CDR3 region has 15 residues. DNA for the CDR3: TGTGCCAGCAGCGTAGGGACGGGAGCTAGTCCTGAGCAGTTCTTC. Amino acids: CASSVGTGASPEQFF.

V gene TRBV15 combines with J gene TRBJ2-3; 8 bases map to TRBD2. Germline loops: CDR1 LNHNV, CDR2 YYDKDF (reference sequence). The CDR3 is 15 residues long. V lost 2 bases to trimming and J lost 4 bases; unmatched junction nucleotides: 5. The CDR3 sequence: CATSRRAGGADTQYF. DNA of the CDR3: TGTGCCACCAGCAGAAGGGCGGGAGGCGCAGATACGCAGTATTTT.

This clonotype was picked up a small number of times. The chain couples TRBV12-3 or TRBV12-4 to TRBJ2-7, with D perhaps TRBD1 (6 bases). The CDR3 consists of 13 residues. V lost 6 bases and J 3 bases, leaving 12 bases between the germline ends. CDR3 loop: CASRGQSDYEQYF. CDR3 DNA sequence: TGTGCCAGCAGAGGACAGTCTGACTACGAGCAGTACTTC.

The rearrangement joins TRBV7-9 to TRBJ1-4; maybe TRBD1 (5 bases). V lost 1 base and J 6 bases, leaving 9 bases between the germline ends. Germline V gene data show CDR1 as SEHNR and CDR2 as FQNEAQ (reference sequence). The CDR3 is 14 amino acids. For the CDR3, the DNA is TGTGCCAGCAGCTTAGTGACAGAAGATGAAAAACTGTTTTTT. This sequence encodes CASSLVTEDEKLFF.

The chain carries TRBV12-3 or TRBV12-4 and TRBJ2-7, with 11 bases matching TRBD1. J was trimmed by 5 bases and V by 2 bases; bases with no gene match: 2. This CDR3 has 14 residues. The CDR3 protein is CASSLWTGGDEQYF. The CDR3 DNA sequence: TGTGCCAGCAGTTTATGGACAGGGGGCGACGAGCAGTACTTC.

This clonotype was recorded a few times. This rearrangement joins TRBV3-1 to TRBJ1-5, with D unclear. The CDR3 spans 14 residues. From germline, CDR1 is LGHDT and CDR2 YNNKEL (reference sequence). V lost 1 base to trimming and J lost 6 bases, with 10 bases between them. The CDR3 region has the DNA TGTGCCAGCAGCCAAGTTGGAGTGGGTCAGCCCCAGCATTTT. Translated: CASSQVGVGQPQHF.

The rearrangement joins TRBV2 to TRBJ2-5; D is perhaps TRBD1 (5 bases). The CDR3 extends over 13 amino acids. Trimming stripped 7 bases from V and 6 bases from J, with 15 bases between. Germline V gives CDR1 SNHLY, CDR2 FYNNEI. The CDR3 loop reads CASTGSGKKTQYF. CDR3 in DNA: TGTGCCAGCACCGGGTCAGGGAAGAAGACCCAGTACTTC.

The chain has TRBV6-2 or TRBV6-3 and TRBJ2-5; TRBD2 aligns across 14 bases. CDR1 and CDR2 from the germline V gene are MNHEY and SVGEGT. V lost 2 bases to trimming and J lost 5 bases; unmatched junction nucleotides: 10. This CDR3 is built from 18 residues. The CDR3 nucleotides read TGTGCCAGCAGTTACGCTCCGGGACTAGCGGGAGACTCGGAGACCCAGTACTTC. This encodes CASSYAPGLAGDSETQYF.

In its sample, this clonotype was seen many times. The chain recombines TRBV11-2 with TRBJ2-3, with a weak D call TRBD1 (5 bases). The germline V gene encodes CDR1 SGHAT and CDR2 FQNNGV. With 5 bases removed from V and 1 base from J, the gap between germline ends came to 19 bases. CDR3 length equals 17 residues. DNA of the CDR3: TGTGCCAGCAGCCCACGGACCGATCTAGGGGGCACAGATACGCAGTATTTT. As protein: CASSPRTDLGGTDTQYF.

This clonotype has at least ten counts. The gene calls are TRBV7-2 and TRBJ1-1; TRBD1 matches 9 bases. The trim removed 2 bases at V and 8 bases at J, leaving 3 bases unmatched. In germline, CDR1 is SGHTA, CDR2 FQGNSA. The CDR3 totals 13 residues. The CDR3 bases are TGTGCCAGCAGCTTAAAACAGGGGGCCGAAGCTTTCTTT. Its translation is CASSLKQGAEAFF.

V is TRBV6-1 and J is TRBJ2-1, with D possibly matching TRBD1 (6 bases). The CDR3 covers 16 residues. Looked up from germline, CDR1 is MNHNS and CDR2 is SASEGT. V was pared by 0 bases and J by 0 bases, with 9 bases between. CDR3 in amino acids: CASSEAGAYSYNEQFF. The CDR3 DNA sequence: TGTGCCAGCAGTGAAGCGGGGGCCTACTCCTACAATGAGCAGTTCTTC.

As regards this clonotype: A read error is possible here, since a much larger clone lies one base away. The chain couples TRBV6-6 to TRBJ1-5; TRBD1 matches at 9 bases. CDR1 and CDR2 from the germline V gene are MNHNY and SVGAGI (reference sequence). CDR3 length equals 15 residues. V lost 2 bases, J lost 5 bases, and 4 bases stayed unmatched. CDR3 residues: CASSYRDREHQPQHF. CDR3 nucleotide sequence: TGTGCCAGCAGTTACCGGGACAGGGAGCATCAGCCCCAGCATTTT.

In its sample, this clonotype was seen a few times. The chain couples TRBV7-9 to TRBJ2-3, with D maybe TRBD1 (6 bases). This CDR3 is built from 15 residues. V was trimmed by 2 bases and J by 2 bases, leaving 11 bases between them. Germline V CDR1 and CDR2: SEHNR, FQNEAQ (reference sequence). The CDR3 bases are TGTGCCAGCAGCTTACCCAGGGGATACACAGATACGCAGTATTTT. Translated: CASSLPRGYTDTQYF.

This clonotype appeared a few times. The CDR3 bases are TGTGCCAGCAGCTCGGACCCATTGAATGAGCAGTTCTTC. This translates into CASSSDPLNEQFF. The chain combines TRBV7-3 with TRBJ2-1; no definite D call. Trimming pared 4 bases from V and 7 bases from J, leaving 11 bases between. This CDR3 contains 13 residues. Per the germline V gene, CDR1 is SGHTA and CDR2 is FQGTGA.

This clonotype showed up just a few times. CDR3 amino acids: CSARVYNSYNEQFF. The CDR3, as DNA: TGCAGTGCTAGAGTCTACAACTCCTACAATGAGCAGTTCTTC. The V and J genes are TRBV20-1 and TRBJ2-1; D is undetermined. CDR1 and CDR2 (germline): DFQATT, SNEGSKA (reference sequence). This CDR3 spans 14 amino acids. V shed 1 base and J shed 0 bases, with 7 bases lying between them.

V and J are TRBV6-6 and TRBJ1-1; D unclear. Between the trimmed V and J ends, which lost 5 bases and 1 base, there was a span of 14 bases. This CDR3 spans 15 amino acids. Germline V gives CDR1 MNHNY, CDR2 SVGAGI (reference sequence). The CDR3 protein is CASSPRGRGNTEAFF. CDR3 sequence (DNA): TGTGCCAGCAGTCCTCGCGGCCGGGGGAACACTGAAGCTTTCTTT.

This clonotype was recorded many times. CDR3 nucleotide sequence: TGTGCCAGCAGTTCCAGGGGGCAGGTAGAGACCCAGTACTTC. This gives the protein CASSSRGQVETQYF. The rearrangement joins TRBV28 to TRBJ2-5, with 8 positions matching TRBD1. Germline trimming cut 4 bases from V and 4 bases from J; bases unmatched to any gene: 5. Germline lookup yields CDR1 MDHEN and CDR2 SYDVKM. CDR3 size: 14 residues.

This clonotype was seen many times. The chain has TRBV4-2 and TRBJ2-7; 7 bases line up with TRBD1. In germline, CDR1 is LGHNA, CDR2 YNFKEQ. The CDR3 length is 16 residues. V lost 3 bases, J lost 6 bases, and 14 bases stayed unmatched. This chain's CDR3 is CASSQRPGQLGSEQYF. In nucleotides, the CDR3 is TGTGCCAGCAGCCAGAGACCGGGACAGCTAGGATCCGAGCAGTACTTC.

This clonotype was counted only a few times. Written as DNA, the CDR3 is TGTGCCAGCAGCCCACGACAGGACTCCCTCTCCTACGAGCAGTACTTC. Translating gives CASSPRQDSLSYEQYF. V is TRBV9 and J is TRBJ2-7, with D tentatively TRBD1 (6 bases). Trimming took 4 bases from V and 0 from J, leaving 17 bases between them. Germline V gene sequence: CDR1 SGDLS, CDR2 YYNGEE. The CDR3 extends over 16 amino acids.

This clonotype was counted between two and nine times. This chain connects TRBV4-3 to TRBJ2-1; D unclear. CDR1 and CDR2 (germline): LGHNA, YSLEER. V gave up 0 bases and J gave up 9 bases, with 18 bases separating them. CDR3 length equals 16 residues. The CDR3 spells CASSQEVGHMLGEQFF. The CDR3 nucleotides are TGCGCCAGCAGCCAAGAAGTAGGTCACATGCTTGGTGAGCAGTTCTTC.

This clonotype occurred a few times. The CDR3 is CASSYGASGLQETQYF. DNA of the CDR3: TGTGCCAGCAGTTACGGGGCTAGCGGACTACAAGAGACCCAGTACTTC. J is TRBJ2-5 and V is TRBV6-5; 7 nucleotides align to TRBD2. In germline, CDR1 is MNHEY, CDR2 SVGAGI. This CDR3 has 16 residues. V dropped 2 bases and J dropped 2; count of bases not matched to a gene: 8.

This clonotype was counted only a few times. The chain employs TRBV7-9 and TRBJ1-1; tentatively, D is TRBD1 (5 bases). The length of the CDR3 is 13 residues. Trimming removed 3 bases from V and 0 bases from J, with 5 bases in between. The germline gives CDR1 SEHNR, CDR2 FQNEAQ (reference sequence). This CDR3 reads CASSFRVNTEAFF. The DNA of the CDR3 is TGTGCCAGCAGCTTCAGGGTGAACACTGAAGCTTTCTTT.

This clonotype was counted a few times. The rearrangement uses TRBV28 and TRBJ1-1; D gene ambiguous. The germline CDR1 and CDR2 sequences are MDHEN and SYDVKM. The CDR3 extends over 13 amino acids. The V and J ends lost 5 bases and 0 bases respectively, with 7 bases between them. In DNA form, the CDR3 reads TGTGCCAGCAGTCCAAGTCTGAACACTGAAGCTTTCTTT. This encodes CASSPSLNTEAFF.

This rearrangement joins TRBV20-1 to TRBJ1-2, with D uncertain. Trimming left V 2 bases short and J 3 bases short, with 16 bases between. CDR1 DFQATT and CDR2 SNEGSKA come from the germline V gene (reference sequence). The CDR3 is 15 amino acids. The CDR3 bases are TGCAGTGCTAGAAAAGGGTTTGGATGGCACTATGGCTACACCTTC. Its translation is CSARKGFGWHYGYTF.

This clonotype was seen ten or more times. This sequence joins TRBV20-1 and TRBJ2-3; possible D gene TRBD1, 6 bases. The V gene lost 5 bases and the J gene lost 8 bases, with 14 bases spanning the gap. Germline V lookup: CDR1 DFQATT, CDR2 SNEGSKA (reference sequence). The CDR3 runs 12 residues. Here the CDR3 DNA reads TGCAGTGCTGGACAGAGTTTCGGTACGCAGTATTTT. Translation: CSAGQSFGTQYF.

V is TRBV24-1 and J is TRBJ2-1; 9 bases align to TRBD2. The V and J ends lost 0 bases and 8 bases, in that order; junction bases with no gene match: 7. The CDR3 is 16 residues long. In germline, CDR1 is KGHDR, CDR2 SFDVKD. DNA for the CDR3: TGTGCCACCAGTGATTTGGGTAGCGGGAGTAGGGATGAGCAGTTCTTC. It specifies CATSDLGSGSRDEQFF.